This paragraph reports one T cell receptor (beta chain). Its antigen remains unknown. V shed 4 bases and J 5 bases; nucleotides not matched to a gene: 6. There are 14 residues in the CDR3. Germline assignment: CDR1 MNHEY and CDR2 SMNVEV (reference sequence). Profiling relied on immunoSEQ multiplex PCR, and the TCRdb table lists in-frame clones only, not all of them. The sample carries about 120,000 clones, more than 85% recorded once. The entry originates in a study of T cell responses to AZD1222 COVID-19 vaccine. Overall study: Pooled in the analysis were second doses at about 4 or about 12 weeks.

Regarding the study as a whole: Nearly half of unique spike-specific TCRs reportedly avoided B.1.351 and B.1.1.7 mutated regions. Just 5 to 7 AZD1222 recipients were seropositive at baseline.

This specimen was peripheral blood, taken on day 0 of AZD1222 vaccination. This TCR was recovered from an adult in good health. This chain connects TRBV27 to TRBJ1-1; 8 bases line up with TRBD1. CDR3 in DNA: TGTGCCAGCAGTTACTCAGGGGGCTGGACTGAAGCTTTCTTT. This gives the protein CASSYSGGWTEAFF.